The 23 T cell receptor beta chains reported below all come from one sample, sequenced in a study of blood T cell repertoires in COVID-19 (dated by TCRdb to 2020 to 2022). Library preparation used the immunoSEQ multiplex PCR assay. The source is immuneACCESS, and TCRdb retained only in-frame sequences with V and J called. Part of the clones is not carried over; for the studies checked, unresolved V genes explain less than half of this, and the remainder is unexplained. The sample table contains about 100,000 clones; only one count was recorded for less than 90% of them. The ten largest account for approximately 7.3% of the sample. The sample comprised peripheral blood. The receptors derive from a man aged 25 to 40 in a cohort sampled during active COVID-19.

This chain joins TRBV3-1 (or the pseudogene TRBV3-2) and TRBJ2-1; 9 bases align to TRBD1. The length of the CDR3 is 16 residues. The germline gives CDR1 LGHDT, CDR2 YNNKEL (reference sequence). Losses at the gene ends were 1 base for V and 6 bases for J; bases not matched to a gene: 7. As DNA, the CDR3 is TGTGCCAGCAGCCAAGGACAGGGGGTAGAGGGCAATGAGCAGTTCTTC. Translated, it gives CASSQGQGVEGNEQFF.

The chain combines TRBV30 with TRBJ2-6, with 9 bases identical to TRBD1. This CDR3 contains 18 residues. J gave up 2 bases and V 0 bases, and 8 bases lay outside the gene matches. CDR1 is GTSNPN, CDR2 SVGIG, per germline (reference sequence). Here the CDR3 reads CAWSVWTGELTGANVLTF. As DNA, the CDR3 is TGTGCCTGGAGTGTTTGGACAGGGGAACTGACTGGGGCCAACGTCCTGACTTTC.

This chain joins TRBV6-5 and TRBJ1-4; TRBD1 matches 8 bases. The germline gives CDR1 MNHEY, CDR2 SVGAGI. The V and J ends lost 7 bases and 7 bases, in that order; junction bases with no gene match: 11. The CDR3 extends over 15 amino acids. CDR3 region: CASNKNDRGGEKLFF. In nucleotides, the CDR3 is TGTGCCAGCAATAAGAATGACAGGGGCGGTGAAAAACTGTTTTTT.

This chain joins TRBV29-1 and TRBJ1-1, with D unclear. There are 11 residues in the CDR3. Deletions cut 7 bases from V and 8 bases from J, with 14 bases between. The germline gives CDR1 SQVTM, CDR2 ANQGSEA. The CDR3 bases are TGCAGCGCCATAAGGAGCTCCGAAGCTTTCTTT. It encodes CSAIRSSEAFF.

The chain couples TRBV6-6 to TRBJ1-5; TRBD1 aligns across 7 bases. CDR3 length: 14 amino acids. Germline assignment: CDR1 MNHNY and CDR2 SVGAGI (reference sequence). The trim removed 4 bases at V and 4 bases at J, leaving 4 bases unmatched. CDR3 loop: CASSFRQGNQPQHF. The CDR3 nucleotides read TGTGCCAGCAGTTTTAGACAGGGAAATCAGCCCCAGCATTTT.

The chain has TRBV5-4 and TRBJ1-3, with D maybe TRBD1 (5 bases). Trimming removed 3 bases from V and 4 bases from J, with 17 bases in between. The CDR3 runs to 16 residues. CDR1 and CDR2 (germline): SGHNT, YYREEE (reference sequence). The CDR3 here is CASSSGPARQGNTIYF. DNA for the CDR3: TGTGCCAGCAGCTCCGGACCTGCACGACAGGGAAACACCATATATTTT.

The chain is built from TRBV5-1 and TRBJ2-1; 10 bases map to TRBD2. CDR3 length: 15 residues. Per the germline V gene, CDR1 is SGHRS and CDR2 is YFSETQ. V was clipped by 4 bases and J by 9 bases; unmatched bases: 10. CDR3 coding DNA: TGCGCCAGCAGCGGTAGCGGGGGGCCGGTAGGTGAGCAGTTCTTC. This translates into CASSGSGGPVGEQFF.

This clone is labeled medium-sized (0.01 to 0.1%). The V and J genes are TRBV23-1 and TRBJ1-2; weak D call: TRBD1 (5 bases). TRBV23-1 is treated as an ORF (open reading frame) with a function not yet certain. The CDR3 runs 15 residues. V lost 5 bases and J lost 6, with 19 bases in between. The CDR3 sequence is CASSTKADIPHGYTF. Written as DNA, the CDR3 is TGCGCCAGCAGTACAAAGGCGGACATTCCACATGGCTACACCTTC.

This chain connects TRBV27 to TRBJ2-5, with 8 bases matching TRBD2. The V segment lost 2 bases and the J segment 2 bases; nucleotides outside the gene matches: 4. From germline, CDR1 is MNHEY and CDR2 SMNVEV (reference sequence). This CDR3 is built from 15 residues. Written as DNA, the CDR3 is TGTGCCAGCAGTTTAGGTACTAGCGGTCAAGAGACCCAGTACTTC. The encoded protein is CASSLGTSGQETQYF.

The CDR3 coding sequence is TGTGCCAGTAAGGACTCGGAGGGCACTGAAGCTTTCTTT. Residues: CASKDSEGTEAFF. This sequence joins TRBV19 and TRBJ1-1; D is unresolved. The CDR3 spans 13 residues. Trimming took off 7 bases at V and 4 bases at J, with 13 bases between the two ends. The V gene's germline CDR1 is LNHDA and CDR2 SQIVND (reference sequence).

In nucleotides, the CDR3 is TGTGCCAGCAGTTTAGCGGCACAAGAGACCCAGTACTTC. Translated, it gives CASSLAAQETQYF. This chain joins TRBV27 and TRBJ2-5, with D unresolved. This CDR3 has 13 amino acids. The germline CDR1 and CDR2 sequences are MNHEY and SMNVEV (reference sequence). V lost 2 bases and J 2 bases, leaving 6 bases between the germline ends.

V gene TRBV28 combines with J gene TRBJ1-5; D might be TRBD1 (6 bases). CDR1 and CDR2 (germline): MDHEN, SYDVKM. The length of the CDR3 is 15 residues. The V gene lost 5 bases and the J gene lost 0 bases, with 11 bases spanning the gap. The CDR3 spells CASSIYRDSNQPQHF. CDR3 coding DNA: TGTGCCAGCAGTATCTACAGGGATAGCAATCAGCCCCAGCATTTT. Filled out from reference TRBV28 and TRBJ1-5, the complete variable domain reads DVKVTQSSRYLVKRTGEKVFLECVQDMDHENMFWYRQDPGLGLRLIYFSYDVKMKEKGDIPEGYSVSREKKERFSLILESASTNQTSMYLCASSIYRDSNQPQHFGDGTRLSIL.

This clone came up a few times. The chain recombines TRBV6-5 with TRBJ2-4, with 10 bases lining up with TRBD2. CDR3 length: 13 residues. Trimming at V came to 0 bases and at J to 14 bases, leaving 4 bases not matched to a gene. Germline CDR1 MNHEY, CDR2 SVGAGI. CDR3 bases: TGTGCCAGCAGTTACTCTGTAGCGGGGGGAAAGTACTTC. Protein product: CASSYSVAGGKYF.

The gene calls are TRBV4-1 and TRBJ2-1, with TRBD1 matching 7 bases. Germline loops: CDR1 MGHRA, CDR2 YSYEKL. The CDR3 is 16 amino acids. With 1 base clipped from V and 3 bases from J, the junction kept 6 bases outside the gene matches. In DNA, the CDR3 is TGCGCCAGCAGCCAAGTGTCACAGGGGCGCTACAATGAGCAGTTCTTC. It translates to CASSQVSQGRYNEQFF.

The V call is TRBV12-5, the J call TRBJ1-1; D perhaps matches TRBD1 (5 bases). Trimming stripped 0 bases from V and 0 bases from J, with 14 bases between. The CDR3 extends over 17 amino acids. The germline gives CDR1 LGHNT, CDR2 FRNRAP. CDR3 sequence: CASGLVVGRGMNTEAFF. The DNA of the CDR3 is TGTGCTAGTGGTTTGGTAGTCGGGAGGGGTATGAACACTGAAGCTTTCTTT.

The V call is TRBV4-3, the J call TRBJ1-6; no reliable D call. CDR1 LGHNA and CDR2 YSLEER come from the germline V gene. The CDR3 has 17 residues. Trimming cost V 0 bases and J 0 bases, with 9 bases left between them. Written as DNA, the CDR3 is TGCGCCAGCAGCCAAGATCGGGAGGGCTCCTATAATTCACCCCTCCACTTT. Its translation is CASSQDREGSYNSPLHF.

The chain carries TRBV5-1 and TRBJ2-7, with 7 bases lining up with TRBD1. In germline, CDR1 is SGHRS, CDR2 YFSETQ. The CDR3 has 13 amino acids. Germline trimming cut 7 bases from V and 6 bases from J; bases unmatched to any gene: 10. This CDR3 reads CASAYTGVSEQYF. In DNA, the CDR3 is TGCGCCAGCGCTTATACAGGGGTAAGCGAGCAGTACTTC.

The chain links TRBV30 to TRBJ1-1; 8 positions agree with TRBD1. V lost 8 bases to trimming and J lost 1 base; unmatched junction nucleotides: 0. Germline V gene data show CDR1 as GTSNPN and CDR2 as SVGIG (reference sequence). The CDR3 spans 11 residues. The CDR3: CAGQGNTEAFF. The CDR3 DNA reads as TGTGCCGGACAGGGGAACACTGAAGCTTTCTTT.

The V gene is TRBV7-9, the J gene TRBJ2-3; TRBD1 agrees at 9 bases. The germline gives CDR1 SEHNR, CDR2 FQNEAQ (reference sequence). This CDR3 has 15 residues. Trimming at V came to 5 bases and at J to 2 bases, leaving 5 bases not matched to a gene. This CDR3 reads CASSPGQGLTDTQYF. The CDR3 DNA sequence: TGTGCCAGCAGCCCGGGACAGGGTCTCACAGATACGCAGTATTTT.

The chain's CDR3 is CSVGQGRHEQFF. As DNA, the CDR3 is TGCAGCGTTGGCCAGGGTAGACATGAGCAGTTCTTC. J is TRBJ2-1 and V is TRBV29-1, with a weak D call TRBD1 (5 bases). CDR3 length: 12 residues. CDR1 and CDR2 (germline): SQVTM, ANQGSEA. V was trimmed by 4 bases and J by 8 bases, leaving 12 bases between them.

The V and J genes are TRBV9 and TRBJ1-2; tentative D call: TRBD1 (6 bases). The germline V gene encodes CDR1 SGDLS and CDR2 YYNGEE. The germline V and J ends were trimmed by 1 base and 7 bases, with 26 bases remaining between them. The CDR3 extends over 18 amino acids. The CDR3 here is CASSVIKGGTQTLCGYTF. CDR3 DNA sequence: TGTGCCAGCAGCGTAATTAAGGGGGGGACCCAGACTCTATGTGGCTACACCTTC.

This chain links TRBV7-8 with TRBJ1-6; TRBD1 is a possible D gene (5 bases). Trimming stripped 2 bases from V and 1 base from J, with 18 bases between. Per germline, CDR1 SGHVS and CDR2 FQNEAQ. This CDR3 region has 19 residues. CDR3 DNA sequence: TGTGCCAGCAGCTTAATCCCCCAGGGTCTCGGGTCCTATAATTCACCCCTCCACTTT. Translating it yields CASSLIPQGLGSYNSPLHF.

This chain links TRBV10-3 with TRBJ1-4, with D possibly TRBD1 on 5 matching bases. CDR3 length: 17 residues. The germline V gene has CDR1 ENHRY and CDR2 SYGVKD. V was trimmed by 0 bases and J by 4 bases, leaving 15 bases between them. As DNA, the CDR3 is TGTGCCATCAGTGAGTCGTGGAGGGCAGGGAGTAATGAAAAACTGTTTTTT. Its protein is CAISESWRAGSNEKLFF.